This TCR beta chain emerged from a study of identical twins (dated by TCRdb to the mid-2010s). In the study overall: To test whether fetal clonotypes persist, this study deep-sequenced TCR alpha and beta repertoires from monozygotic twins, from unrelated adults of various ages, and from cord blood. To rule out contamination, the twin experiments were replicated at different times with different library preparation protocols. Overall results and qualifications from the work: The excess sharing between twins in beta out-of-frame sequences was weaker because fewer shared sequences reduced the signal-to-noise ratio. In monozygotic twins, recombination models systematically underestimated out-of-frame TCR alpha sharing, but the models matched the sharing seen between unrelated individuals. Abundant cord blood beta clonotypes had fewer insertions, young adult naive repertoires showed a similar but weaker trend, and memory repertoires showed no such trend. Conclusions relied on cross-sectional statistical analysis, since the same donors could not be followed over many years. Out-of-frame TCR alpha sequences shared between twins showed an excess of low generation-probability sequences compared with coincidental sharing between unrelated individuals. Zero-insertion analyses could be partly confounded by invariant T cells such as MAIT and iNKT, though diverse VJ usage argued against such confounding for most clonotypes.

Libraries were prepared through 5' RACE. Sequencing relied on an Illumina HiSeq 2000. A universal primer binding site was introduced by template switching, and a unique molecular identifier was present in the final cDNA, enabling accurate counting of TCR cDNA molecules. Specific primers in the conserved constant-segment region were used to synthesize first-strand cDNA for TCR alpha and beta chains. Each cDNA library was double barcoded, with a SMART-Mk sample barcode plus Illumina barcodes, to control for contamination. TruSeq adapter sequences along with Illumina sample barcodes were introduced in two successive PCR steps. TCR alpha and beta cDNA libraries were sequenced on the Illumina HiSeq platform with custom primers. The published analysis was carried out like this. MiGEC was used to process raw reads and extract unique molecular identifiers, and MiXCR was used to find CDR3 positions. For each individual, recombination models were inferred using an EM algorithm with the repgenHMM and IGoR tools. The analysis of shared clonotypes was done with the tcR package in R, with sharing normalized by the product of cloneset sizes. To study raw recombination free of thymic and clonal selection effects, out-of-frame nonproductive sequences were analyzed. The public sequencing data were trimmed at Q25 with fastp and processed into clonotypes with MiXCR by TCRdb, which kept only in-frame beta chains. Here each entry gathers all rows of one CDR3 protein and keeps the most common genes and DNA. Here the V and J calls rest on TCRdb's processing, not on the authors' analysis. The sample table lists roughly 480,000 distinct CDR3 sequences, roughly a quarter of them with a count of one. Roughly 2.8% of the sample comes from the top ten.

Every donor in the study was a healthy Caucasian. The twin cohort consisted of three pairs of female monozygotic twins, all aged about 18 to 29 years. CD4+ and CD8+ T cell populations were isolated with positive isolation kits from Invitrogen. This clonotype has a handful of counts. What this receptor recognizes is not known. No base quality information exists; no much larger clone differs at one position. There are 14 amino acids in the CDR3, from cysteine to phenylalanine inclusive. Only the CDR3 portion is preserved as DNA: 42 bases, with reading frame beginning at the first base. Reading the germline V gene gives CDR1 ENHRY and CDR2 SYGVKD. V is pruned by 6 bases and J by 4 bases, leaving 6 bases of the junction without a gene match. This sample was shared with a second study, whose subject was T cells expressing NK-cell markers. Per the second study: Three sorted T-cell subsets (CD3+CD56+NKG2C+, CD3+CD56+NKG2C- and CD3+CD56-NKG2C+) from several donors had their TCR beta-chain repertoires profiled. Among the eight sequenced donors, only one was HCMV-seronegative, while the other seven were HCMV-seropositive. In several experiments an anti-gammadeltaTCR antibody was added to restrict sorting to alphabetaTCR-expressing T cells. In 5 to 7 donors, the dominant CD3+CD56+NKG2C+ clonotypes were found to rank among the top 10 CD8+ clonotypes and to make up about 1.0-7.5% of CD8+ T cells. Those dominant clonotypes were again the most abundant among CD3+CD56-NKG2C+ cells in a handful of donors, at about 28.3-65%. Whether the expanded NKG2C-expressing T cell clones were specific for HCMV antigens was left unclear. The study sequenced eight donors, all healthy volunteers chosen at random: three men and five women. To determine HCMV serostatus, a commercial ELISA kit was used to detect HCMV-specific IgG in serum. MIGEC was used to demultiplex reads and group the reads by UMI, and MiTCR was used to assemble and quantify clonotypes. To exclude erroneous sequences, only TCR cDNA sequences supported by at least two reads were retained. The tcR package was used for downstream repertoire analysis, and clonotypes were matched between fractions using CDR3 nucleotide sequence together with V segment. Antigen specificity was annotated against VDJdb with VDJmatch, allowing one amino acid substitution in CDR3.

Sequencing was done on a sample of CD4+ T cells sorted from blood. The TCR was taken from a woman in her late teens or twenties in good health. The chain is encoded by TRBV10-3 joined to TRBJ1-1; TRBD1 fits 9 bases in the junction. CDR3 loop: CAISGQGFTTEAFF. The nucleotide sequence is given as TGTGCCATCAGCGGACAGGGGTTTACCACTGAAGCTTTCTTT.